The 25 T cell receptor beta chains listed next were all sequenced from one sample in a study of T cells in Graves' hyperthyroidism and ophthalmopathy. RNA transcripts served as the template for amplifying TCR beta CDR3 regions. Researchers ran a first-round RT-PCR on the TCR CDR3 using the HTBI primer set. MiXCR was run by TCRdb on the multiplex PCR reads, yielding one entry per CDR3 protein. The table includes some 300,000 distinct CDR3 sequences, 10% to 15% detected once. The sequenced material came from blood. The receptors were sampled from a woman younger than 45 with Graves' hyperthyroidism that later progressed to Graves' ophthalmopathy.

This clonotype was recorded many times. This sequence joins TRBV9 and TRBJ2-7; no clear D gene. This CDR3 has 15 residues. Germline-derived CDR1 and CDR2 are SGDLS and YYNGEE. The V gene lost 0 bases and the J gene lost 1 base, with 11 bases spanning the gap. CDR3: CASSVDPGRSYEQYF. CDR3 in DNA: TGTGCCAGCAGCGTAGACCCAGGAAGATCCTACGAGCAGTACTTC.

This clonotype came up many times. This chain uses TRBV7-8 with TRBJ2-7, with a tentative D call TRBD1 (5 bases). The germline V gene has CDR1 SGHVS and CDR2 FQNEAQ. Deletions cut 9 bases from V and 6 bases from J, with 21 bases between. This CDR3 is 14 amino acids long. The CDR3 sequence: CASGAHQGPLEQYF. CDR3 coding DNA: TGTGCCAGTGGCGCCCATCAGGGCCCCCTCGAGCAGTACTTC. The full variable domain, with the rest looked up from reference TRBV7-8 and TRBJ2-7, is GAGVSQSPRYKVAKRGQDVALRCDPISGHVSLFWYQQALGQGPEFLTYFQNEAQLDKSGLPSDRFFAERPEGSVSTLKIQRTQQEDSAVYLCASGAHQGPLEQYFGPGTRLTVT.

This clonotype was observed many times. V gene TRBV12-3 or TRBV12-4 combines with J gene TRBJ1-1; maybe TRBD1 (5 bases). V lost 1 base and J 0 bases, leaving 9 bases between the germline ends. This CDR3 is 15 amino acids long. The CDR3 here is CASSLGGVMNTEAFF. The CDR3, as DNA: TGTGCCAGCAGTTTAGGGGGGGTAATGAACACTGAAGCTTTCTTT.

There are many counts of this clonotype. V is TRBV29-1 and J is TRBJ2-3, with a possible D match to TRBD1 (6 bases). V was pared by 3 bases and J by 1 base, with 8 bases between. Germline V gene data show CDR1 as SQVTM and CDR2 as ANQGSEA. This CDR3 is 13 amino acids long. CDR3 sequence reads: CSVDGGGTDTQYF. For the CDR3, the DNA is TGCAGCGTTGATGGGGGCGGCACAGATACGCAGTATTTT.

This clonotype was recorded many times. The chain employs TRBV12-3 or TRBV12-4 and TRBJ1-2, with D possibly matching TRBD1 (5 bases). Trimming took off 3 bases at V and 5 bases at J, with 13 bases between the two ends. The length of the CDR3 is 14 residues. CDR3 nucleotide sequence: TGTGCCAGCAGTTTTGGAGGGGAAGGGTATGGCTACACCTTC. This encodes CASSFGGEGYGYTF.

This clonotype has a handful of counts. CDR3 loop: CASSLAQEGAMYGYTF. As DNA, the CDR3 is TGTGCCAGCAGCTTAGCGCAGGAGGGCGCCATGTATGGCTACACCTTC. The chain uses TRBV7-9 and TRBJ1-2; D gene unclear. Looked up from germline, CDR1 is SEHNR and CDR2 is FQNEAQ (reference sequence). The V and J ends lost 0 bases and 5 bases respectively, with 16 bases between them. The CDR3 loop spans 16 amino acids. The variable domain in full, completed from reference TRBV7-9 and TRBJ1-2, reads DTGVSQNPRHKITKRGQNVTFRCDPISEHNRLYWYRQTLGQGPEFLTYFQNEAQLEKSRLLSDRFSAERPKGSFSTLEIQRTEQGDSAMYLCASSLAQEGAMYGYTFGSGTRLTVV.

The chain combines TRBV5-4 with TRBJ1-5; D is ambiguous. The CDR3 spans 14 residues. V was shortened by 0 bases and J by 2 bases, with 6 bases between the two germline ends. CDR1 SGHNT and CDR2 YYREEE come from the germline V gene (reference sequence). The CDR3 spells CASSLDKGNQPQHF. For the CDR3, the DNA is TGTGCCAGCAGCTTGGATAAAGGCAATCAGCCCCAGCATTTT.

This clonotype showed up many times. CDR3 bases: TGTGCCAGCAGCTTAGTGGGGAACGACAGGGAGTCCAATGAGCAGTTCTTC. Its translation: CASSLVGNDRESNEQFF. The chain employs TRBV7-9 and TRBJ2-1, with 7 bases matching TRBD1. This CDR3 contains 17 residues. V was pared by 1 base and J by 6 bases, with 12 bases of the junction left unmatched. The V gene's germline CDR1 is SEHNR and CDR2 FQNEAQ (reference sequence).

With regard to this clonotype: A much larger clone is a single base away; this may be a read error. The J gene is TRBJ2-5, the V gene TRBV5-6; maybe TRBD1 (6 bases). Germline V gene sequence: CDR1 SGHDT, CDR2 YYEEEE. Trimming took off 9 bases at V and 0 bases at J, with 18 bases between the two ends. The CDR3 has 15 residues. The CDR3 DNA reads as TGTGCCACCAGGGGACCGGGACAACACCAAGAGACCCAGTACTTC. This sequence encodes CATRGPGQHQETQYF.

The chain's CDR3 is CASSSRGYTF. In DNA form, the CDR3 reads TGTGCCAGCAGTTCCCGAGGCTACACCTTC. This chain links TRBV28 with TRBJ1-2, with unresolved D. Looked up from germline, CDR1 is MDHEN and CDR2 is SYDVKM. The CDR3 runs to 10 residues. With 4 bases removed from V and 8 bases from J, the gap between germline ends came to 5 bases.

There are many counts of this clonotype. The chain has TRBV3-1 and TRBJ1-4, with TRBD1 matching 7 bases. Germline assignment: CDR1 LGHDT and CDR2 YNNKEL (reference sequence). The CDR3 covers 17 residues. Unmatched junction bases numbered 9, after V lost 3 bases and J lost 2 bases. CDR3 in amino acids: CASSQDSTGVTNEKLFF. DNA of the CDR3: TGTGCCAGCAGCCAGGACTCCACAGGGGTTACTAATGAAAAACTGTTTTTT.

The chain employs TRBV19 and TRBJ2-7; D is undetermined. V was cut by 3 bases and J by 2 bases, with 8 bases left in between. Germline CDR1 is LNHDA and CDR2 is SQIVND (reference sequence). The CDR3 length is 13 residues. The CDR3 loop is CASSMPNAYEQYF. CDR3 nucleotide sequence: TGTGCCAGTAGTATGCCCAATGCCTACGAGCAGTACTTC.

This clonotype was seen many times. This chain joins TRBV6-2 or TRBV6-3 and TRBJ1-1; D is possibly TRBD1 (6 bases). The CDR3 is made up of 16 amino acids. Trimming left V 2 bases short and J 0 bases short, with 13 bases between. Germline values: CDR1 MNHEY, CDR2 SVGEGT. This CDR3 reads CASSYEGGVMNTEAFF. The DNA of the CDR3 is TGTGCCAGCAGTTACGAGGGGGGAGTCATGAACACTGAAGCTTTCTTT.

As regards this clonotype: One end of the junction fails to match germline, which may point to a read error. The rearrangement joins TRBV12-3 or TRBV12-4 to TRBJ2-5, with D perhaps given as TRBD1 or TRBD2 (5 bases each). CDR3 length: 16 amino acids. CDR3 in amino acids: CASSLEGLGSGETHYF. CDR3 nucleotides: TGTGCCAGTAGTTTAGAGGGGCTGGGGAGTGGGGAGACCCATTACTTC.

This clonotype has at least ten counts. CDR3 coding DNA: TGTGCCAGCAGCCCGGGACCTAGCAATCAGCCCCAGCATTTT. It encodes CASSPGPSNQPQHF. The genes are TRBV7-2 and TRBJ1-5; maybe TRBD1 (5 bases). V was clipped by 5 bases and J by 0 bases, with 8 bases between them. The CDR3 runs to 14 residues. Germline V gives CDR1 SGHTA, CDR2 FQGNSA.

The CDR3 is CSARVPGGEGETQYF. The CDR3 region has the DNA TGCAGTGCTAGAGTTCCCGGGGGCGAGGGAGAGACCCAGTACTTC. V and J are TRBV20-1 and TRBJ2-5; D might be TRBD1 or TRBD2, each matching 6 bases. CDR3 length: 15 amino acids. The V end lost 1 base, the J end lost 4 bases, and 16 bases lay between the germline ends. CDR1 is DFQATT, CDR2 SNEGSKA, per germline (reference sequence).

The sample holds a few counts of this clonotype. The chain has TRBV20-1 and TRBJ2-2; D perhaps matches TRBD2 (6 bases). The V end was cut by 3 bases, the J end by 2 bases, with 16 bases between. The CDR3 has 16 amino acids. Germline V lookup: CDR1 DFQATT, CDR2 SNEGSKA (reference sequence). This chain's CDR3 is CSARMAGRSNTGELFF. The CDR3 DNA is TGCAGTGCTAGGATGGCAGGGAGGTCAAACACCGGGGAGCTGTTTTTT.

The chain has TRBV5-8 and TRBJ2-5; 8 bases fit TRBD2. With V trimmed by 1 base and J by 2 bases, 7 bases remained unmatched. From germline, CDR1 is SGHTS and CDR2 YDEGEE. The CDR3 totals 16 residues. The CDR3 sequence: CASSLIGSGVQETQYF. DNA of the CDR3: TGTGCCAGCAGCTTGATCGGTAGCGGGGTGCAAGAGACCCAGTACTTC.

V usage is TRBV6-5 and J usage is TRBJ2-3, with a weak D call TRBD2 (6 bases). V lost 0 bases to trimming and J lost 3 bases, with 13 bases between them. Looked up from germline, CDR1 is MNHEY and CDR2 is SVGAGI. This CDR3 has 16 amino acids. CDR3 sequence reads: CASSYSTGSPTDTQYF. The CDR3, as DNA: TGTGCCAGCAGTTACTCGACCGGGAGTCCTACAGATACGCAGTATTTT.

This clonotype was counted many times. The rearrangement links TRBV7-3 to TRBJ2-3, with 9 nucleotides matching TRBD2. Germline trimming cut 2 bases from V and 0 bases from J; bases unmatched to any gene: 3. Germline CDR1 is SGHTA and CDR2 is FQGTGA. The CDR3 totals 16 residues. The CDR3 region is CASSLGLALSTDTQYF. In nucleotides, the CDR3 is TGTGCCAGCAGCTTAGGACTAGCGCTTAGCACAGATACGCAGTATTTT.

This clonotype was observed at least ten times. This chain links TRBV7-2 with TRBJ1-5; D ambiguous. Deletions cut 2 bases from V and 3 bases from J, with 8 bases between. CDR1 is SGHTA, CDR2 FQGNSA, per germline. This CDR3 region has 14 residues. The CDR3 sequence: CASSLSTINQPQHF. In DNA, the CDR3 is TGTGCCAGCAGCTTAAGTACCATCAATCAGCCCCAGCATTTT.

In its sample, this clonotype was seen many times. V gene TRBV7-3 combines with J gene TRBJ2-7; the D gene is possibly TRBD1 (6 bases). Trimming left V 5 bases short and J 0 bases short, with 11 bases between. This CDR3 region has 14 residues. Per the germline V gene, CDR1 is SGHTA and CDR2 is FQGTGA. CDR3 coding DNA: TGTGCCAGCAGCGTGGACAGCGCCTCCTACGAGCAGTACTTC. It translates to CASSVDSASYEQYF. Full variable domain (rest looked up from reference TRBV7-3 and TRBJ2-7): GAGVSQTPSNKVTEKGKYVELRCDPISGHTALYWYRQSLGQGPEFLIYFQGTGAADDSGLPNDRFFAVRPEGSVSTLKIQRTERGDSAVYLCASSVDSASYEQYFGPGTRLTVT.

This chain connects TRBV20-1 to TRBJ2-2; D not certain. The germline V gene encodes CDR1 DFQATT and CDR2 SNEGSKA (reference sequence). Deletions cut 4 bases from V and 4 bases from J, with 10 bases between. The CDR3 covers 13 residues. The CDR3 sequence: CSAIRGATGELFF. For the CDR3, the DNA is TGCAGTGCTATTAGAGGAGCCACCGGGGAGCTGTTTTTT.

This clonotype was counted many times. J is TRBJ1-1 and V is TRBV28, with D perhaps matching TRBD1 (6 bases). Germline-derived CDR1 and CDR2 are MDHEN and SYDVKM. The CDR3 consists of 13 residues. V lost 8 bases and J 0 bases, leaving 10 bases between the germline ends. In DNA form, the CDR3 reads TGTGCCAGCGACAGGTTTATGAACACTGAAGCTTTCTTT. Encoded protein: CASDRFMNTEAFF.

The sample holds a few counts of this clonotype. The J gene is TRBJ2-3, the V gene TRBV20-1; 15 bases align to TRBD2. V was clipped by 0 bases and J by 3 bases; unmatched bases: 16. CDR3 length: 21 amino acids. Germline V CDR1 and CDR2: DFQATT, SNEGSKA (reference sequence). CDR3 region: CSARDRKGLAGGRARTDTQYF. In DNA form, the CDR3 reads TGCAGTGCTAGAGATCGTAAGGGACTAGCGGGAGGAAGGGCACGGACAGATACGCAGTATTTT.